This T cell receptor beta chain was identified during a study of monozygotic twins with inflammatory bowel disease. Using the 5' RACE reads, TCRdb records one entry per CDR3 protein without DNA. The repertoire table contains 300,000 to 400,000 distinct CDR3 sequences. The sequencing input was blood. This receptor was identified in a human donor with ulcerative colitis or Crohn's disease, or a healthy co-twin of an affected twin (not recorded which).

The CDR3 loop is CASTSGGTDTQYF. This chain joins TRBV28 and TRBJ2-3. Germline CDR1 reads MDHEN; CDR2 reads SYDVKM. This CDR3 spans 13 amino acids.